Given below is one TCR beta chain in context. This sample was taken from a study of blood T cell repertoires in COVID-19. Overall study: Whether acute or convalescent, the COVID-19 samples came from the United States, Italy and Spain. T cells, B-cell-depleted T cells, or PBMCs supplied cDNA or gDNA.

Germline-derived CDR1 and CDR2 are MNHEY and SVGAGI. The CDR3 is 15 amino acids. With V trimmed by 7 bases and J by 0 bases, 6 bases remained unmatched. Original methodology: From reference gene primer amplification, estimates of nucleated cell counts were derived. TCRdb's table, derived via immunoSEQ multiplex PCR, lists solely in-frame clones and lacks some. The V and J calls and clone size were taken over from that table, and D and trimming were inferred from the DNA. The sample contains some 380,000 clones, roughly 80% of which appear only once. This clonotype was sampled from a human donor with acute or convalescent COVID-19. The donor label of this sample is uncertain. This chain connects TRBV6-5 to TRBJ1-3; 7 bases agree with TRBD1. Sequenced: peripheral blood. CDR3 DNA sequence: TGTGCCAGCACCCGACAGGGAAGCTCTGGAAACACCATATATTTT. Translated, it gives CASTRQGSSGNTIYF.